This T cell receptor beta chain derives from a study of human thymus T cells. In this sample, this clone turned up a few times. What it binds is unknown. Study outcomes and limitations: It looked as if thymic and blood repertoires used V and J genes in a biased way. Related work showed strongly overlapping thymic repertoires across unrelated individuals.

Resected material from corrective heart surgery provided the thymus tissue analysed. The donor group consisted of healthy Finnish infants who were having corrective surgery for congenital heart defects. Germline V gene data show CDR1 as SEHNR and CDR2 as FQNEAQ (reference sequence). J gave up 6 bases and V 1 base, and 5 bases lay outside the gene matches. The CDR3 has 14 residues. Libraries were prepared by immunoSEQ multiplex PCR; TCRdb keeps only in-frame clonotypes and omits some of them. The sample consists of roughly 120,000 clones, over 85% of them appearing once. Sequencing used thymus tissue. The rearrangement uses TRBV7-9 and TRBJ1-1; 7 bases match TRBD1. This TCR derives from a boy younger than two with a congenital heart defect but otherwise immunologically healthy. The CDR3 DNA follows: TGTGCCAGCAGCTTAGGGGACAGCCCGGCTGAAGCTTTCTTT. Translated: CASSLGDSPAEAFF.